This T cell receptor beta chain was obtained from a study of blood T cell repertoires in COVID-19. Germline CDR1 and CDR2: GTSNPN and SVGIG (reference sequence). V was clipped by 3 bases and J by 7 bases; unmatched bases: 11. This CDR3 is 15 amino acids long. This table comes from immunoSEQ multiplex PCR, and its TCRdb copy is limited to in-frame clones, with some not included. The sample includes 230,000 or so clones, 65% to 90% of them seen just once. Sample: peripheral blood. V and J are TRBV30 and TRBJ1-4; 7 bases are a match to TRBD1. This TCR was recovered from a human donor in a cohort sampled during active COVID-19. The CDR3 reads CAWSRDRVGGEKLFF. In DNA form, the CDR3 reads TGTGCCTGGAGCAGAGACAGGGTCGGTGGTGAAAAACTGTTTTTT.